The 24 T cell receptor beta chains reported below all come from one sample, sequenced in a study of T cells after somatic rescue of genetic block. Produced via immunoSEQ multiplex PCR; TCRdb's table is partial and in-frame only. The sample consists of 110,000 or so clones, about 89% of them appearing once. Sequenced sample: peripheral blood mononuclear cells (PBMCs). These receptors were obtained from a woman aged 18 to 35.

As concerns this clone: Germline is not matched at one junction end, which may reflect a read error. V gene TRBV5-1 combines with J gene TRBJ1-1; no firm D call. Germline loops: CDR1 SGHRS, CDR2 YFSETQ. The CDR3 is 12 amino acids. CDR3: CASRTGIGSSHF. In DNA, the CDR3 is TGCGCCAGCAGAACGGGCATAGGCTCCTCACATTTT.

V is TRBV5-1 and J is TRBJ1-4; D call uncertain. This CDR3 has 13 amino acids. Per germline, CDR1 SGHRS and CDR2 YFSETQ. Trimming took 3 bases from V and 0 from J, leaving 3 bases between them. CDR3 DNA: TGCGCCAGCAGCTCCGCAACTAATGAAAAACTGTTTTTT. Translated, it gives CASSSATNEKLFF.

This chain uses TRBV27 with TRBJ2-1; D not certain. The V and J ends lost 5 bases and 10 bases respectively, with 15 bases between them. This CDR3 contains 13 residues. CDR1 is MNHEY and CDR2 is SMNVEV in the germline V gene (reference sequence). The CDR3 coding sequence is TGTGCCAGCAGTAGGGCTCAGGCGTTGGAGCAGTTCTTC. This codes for CASSRAQALEQFF.

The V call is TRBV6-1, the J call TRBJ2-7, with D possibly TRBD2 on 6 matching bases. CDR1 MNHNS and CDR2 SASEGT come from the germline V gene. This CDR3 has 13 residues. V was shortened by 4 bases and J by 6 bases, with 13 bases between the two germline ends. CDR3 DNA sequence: TGTGCCAGCAGTGCGATCGCCGGGGGCGAGCAGTACTTC. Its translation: CASSAIAGGEQYF.

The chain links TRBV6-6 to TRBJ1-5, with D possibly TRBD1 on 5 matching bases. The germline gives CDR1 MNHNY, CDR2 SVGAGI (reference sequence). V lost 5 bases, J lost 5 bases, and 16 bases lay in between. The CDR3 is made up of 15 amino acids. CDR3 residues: CASSRRGFEYQPQHF. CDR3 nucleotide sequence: TGTGCCAGCAGTCGGAGGGGATTCGAGTATCAGCCCCAGCATTTT.

DNA for the CDR3: TGTGCCAGCAGCCCCCAGACTAGGCACACAGATACGCAGTATTTT. It specifies CASSPQTRHTDTQYF. This chain connects TRBV11-1 to TRBJ2-3; the D gene is possibly TRBD2 (6 bases). The CDR3 covers 15 residues. Trimming took 5 bases from V and 2 from J, leaving 14 bases between them. Germline V gene lookup returns CDR1 SGHAT and CDR2 FQDESV (reference sequence).

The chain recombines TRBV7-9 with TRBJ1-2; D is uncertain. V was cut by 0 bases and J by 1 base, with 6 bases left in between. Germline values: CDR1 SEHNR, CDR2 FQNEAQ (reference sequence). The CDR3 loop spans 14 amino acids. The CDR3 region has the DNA TGTGCCAGCAGCTTAGCAGTCGGTAACTATGGCTACACCTTC. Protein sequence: CASSLAVGNYGYTF.

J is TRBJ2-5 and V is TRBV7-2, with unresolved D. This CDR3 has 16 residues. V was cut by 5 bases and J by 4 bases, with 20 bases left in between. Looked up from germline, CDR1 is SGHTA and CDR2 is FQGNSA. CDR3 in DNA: TGTGCCAGCAGCCCCGATTGGGTGCTGTTGCGAGAGACCCAGTACTTC. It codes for CASSPDWVLLRETQYF.

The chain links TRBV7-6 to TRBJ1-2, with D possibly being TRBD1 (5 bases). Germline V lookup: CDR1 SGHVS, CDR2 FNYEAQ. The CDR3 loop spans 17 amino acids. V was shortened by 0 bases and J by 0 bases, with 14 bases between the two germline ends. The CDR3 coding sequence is TGTGCCAGCAGCTTAGCCTCCAGTTACAGGTCTAACTATGGCTACACCTTC. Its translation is CASSLASSYRSNYGYTF.

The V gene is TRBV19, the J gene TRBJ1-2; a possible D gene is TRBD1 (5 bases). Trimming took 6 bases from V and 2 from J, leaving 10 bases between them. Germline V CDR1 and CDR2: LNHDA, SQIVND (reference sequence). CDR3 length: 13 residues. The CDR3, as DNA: TGTGCCAGTAGCAACGACAGAAACTATGGCTACACCTTC. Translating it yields CASSNDRNYGYTF.

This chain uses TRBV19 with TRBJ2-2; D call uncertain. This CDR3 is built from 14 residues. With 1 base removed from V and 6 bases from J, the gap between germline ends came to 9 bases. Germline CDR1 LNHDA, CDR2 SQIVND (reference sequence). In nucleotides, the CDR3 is TGTGCCAGTAGTATAGTCGGAACCGCCGGGGAGCTGTTTTTT. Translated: CASSIVGTAGELFF.

This CDR3 reads CASSPDDYGYTF. The DNA for the CDR3 is TGTGCCAGCTCACCAGATGACTATGGCTACACCTTC. V gene TRBV18 combines with J gene TRBJ1-2; D call uncertain. The CDR3 totals 12 residues. Germline CDR1 and CDR2: KGHSH and LQKENI. V was shortened by 2 bases and J by 3 bases, with 4 bases between the two germline ends.

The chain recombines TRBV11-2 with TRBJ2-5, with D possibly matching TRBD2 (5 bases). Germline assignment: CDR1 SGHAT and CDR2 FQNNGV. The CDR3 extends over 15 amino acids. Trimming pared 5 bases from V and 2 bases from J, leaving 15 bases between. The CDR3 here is CASSPTVGEQETQYF. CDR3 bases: TGTGCCAGCAGCCCCACCGTCGGGGAACAAGAGACCCAGTACTTC.

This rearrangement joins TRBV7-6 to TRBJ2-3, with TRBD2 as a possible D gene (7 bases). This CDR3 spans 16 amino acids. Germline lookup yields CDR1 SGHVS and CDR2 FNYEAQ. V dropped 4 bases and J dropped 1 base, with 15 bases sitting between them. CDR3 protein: CASSSTGRDGTDTQYF. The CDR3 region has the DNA TGTGCCAGCAGCTCTACAGGGAGGGATGGCACAGATACGCAGTATTTT.

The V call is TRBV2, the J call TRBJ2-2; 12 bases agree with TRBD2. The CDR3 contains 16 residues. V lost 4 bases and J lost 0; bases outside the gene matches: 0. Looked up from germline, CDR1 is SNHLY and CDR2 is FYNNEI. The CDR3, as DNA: TGTGCCAGCAGTGGACTAGCGGGGGCGAACACCGGGGAGCTGTTTTTT. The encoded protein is CASSGLAGANTGELFF. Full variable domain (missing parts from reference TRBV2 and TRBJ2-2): EPEVTQTPSHQVTQMGQEVILRCVPISNHLYFYWYRQILGQKVEFLVSFYNNEISEKSEIFDDQFSVERPDGSNFTLKIRSTKLEDSAMYFCASSGLAGANTGELFFGEGSRLTVL.

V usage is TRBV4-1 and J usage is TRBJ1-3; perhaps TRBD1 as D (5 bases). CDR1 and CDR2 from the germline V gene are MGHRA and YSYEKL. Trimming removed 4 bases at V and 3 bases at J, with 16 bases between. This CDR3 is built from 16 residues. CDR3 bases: TGCGCCAGCAGCCCGATACATGACAGAGTTGGAAACACCATATATTTT. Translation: CASSPIHDRVGNTIYF.

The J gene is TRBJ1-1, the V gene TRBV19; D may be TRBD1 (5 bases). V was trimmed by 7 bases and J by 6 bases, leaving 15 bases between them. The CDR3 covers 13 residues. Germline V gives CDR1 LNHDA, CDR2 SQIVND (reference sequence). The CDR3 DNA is TGTGCCAGTACCTGGCGGCGGGGGTCTGAAGCTTTCTTT. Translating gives CASTWRRGSEAFF.

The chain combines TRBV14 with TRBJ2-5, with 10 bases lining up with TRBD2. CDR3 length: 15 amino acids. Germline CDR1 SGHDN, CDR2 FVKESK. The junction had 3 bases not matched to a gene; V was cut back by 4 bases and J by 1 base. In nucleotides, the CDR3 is TGTGCCAGCAGCCCTCTAGCGGGGGTCCAAGAGACCCAGTACTTC. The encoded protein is CASSPLAGVQETQYF.

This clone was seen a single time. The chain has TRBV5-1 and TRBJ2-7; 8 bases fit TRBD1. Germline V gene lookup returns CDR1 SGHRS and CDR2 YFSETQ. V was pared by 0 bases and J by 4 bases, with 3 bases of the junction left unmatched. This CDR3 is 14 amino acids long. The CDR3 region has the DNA TGCGCCAGCAGCTTGGCTGGGACAGGTTACGAGCAGTACTTC. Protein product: CASSLAGTGYEQYF.

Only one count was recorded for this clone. CDR3 loop: CAWSVTEQYF. CDR3 nucleotide sequence: TGTGCCTGGAGTGTGACCGAGCAGTACTTC. The V and J genes are TRBV30 and TRBJ2-7; D gene unclear. The V end was cut by 0 bases, the J end by 6 bases, with 3 bases between. This CDR3 is built from 10 residues. The germline CDR1 and CDR2 sequences are GTSNPN and SVGIG (reference sequence).

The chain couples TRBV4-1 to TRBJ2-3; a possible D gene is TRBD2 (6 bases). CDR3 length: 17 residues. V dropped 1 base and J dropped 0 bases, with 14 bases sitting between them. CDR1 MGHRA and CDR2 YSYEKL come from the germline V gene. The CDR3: CASSQAGPSVSTDTQYF. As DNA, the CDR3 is TGCGCCAGCAGCCAAGCGGGTCCTAGCGTTAGCACAGATACGCAGTATTTT.

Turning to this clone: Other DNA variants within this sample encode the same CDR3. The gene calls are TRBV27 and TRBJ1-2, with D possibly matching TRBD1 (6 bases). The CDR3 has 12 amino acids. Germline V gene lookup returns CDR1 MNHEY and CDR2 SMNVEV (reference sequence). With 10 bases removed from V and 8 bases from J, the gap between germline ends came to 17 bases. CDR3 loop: CATPDSPEGYTF. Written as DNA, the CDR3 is TGTGCCACCCCGGACAGTCCAGAGGGCTACACCTTC.

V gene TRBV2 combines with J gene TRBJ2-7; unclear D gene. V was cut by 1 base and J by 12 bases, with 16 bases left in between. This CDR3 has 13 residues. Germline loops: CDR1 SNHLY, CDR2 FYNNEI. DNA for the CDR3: TGTGCCAGCAGTGAAGGGTCATTCATCTATCCGTACTTC. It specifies CASSEGSFIYPYF.

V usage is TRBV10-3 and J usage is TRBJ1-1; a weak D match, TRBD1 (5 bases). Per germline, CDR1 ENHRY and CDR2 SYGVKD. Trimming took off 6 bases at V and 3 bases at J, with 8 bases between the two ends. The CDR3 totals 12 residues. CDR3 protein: CAIRGRDTEAFF. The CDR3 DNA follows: TGTGCCATCAGGGGACGGGACACTGAAGCTTTCTTT.